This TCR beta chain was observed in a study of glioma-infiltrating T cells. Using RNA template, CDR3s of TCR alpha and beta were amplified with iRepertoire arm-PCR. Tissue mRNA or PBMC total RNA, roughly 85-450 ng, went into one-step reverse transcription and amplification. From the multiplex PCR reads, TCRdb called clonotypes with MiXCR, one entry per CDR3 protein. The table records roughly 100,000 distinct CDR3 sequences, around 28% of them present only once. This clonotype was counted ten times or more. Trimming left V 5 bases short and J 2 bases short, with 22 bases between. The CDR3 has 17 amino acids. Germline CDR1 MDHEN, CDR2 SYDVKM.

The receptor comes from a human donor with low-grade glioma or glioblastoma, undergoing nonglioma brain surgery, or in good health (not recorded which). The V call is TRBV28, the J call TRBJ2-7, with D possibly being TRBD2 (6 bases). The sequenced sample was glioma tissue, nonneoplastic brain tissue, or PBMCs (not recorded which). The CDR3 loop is CASSNSKMGLITYEQYF. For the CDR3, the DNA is TGTGCCAGCAGTAATAGTAAAATGGGACTGATAACCTACGAGCAGTACTTC.